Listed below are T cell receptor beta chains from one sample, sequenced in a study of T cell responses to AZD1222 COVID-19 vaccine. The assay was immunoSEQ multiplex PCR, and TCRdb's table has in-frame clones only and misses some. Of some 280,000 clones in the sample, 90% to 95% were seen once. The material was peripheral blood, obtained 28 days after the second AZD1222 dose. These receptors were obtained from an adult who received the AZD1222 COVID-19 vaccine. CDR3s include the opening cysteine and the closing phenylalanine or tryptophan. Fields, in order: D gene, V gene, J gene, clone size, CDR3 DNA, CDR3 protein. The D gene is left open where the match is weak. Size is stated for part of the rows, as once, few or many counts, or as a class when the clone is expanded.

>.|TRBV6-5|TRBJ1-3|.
TGTGCCAGCAGTCGGGACATCTCTGGAAACACCATATATTTT
CASSRDISGNTIYF
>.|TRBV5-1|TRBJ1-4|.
TGCGCCAGCAGCTTGGGCCCAGGGGAAGGCGAAAAACTGTTTTTT
CASSLGPGEGEKLFF
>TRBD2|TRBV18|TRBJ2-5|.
TGTGCCAGCTCACCACCGGGACTAGCGTCTTTTGAGACCCAGTACTTC
CASSPPGLASFETQYF
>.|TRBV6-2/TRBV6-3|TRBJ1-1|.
TGTGCCAGCAGTTACCCTACAGCGAACACTGAGGCTTTCTTT
CASSYPTANTEAFF
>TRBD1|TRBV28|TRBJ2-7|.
TGTGCCAGCAGAGCCATCGGGACAGGGGGAGTTTACGAGCAGTACTTC
CASRAIGTGGVYEQYF
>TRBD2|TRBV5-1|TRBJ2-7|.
TGCGCCAGCAGCTGGGGCGGGACTAGCGGGAACGAGCAGTACTTC
CASSWGGTSGNEQYF
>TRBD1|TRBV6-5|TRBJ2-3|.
TGTGCCAGCAGACTGACAGGGGACAGGGCAGATACGCAGTATTTT
CASRLTGDRADTQYF
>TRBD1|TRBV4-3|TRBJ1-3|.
TGCGCCAGCAGCCTACAGGGGACTGGAAACACCATATATTTT
CASSLQGTGNTIYF
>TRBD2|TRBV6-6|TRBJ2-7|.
TGTGCCAGCAGGAGAACCGGGACTAGGGTCTACGAGCAGTACTTC
CASRRTGTRVYEQYF
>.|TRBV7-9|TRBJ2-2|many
TGTGCCAGCAGCTTAGAGAAGGACACCGGGGAGCTGTTTTTT
CASSLEKDTGELFF
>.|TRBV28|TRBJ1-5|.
TGTGCCAGCAGCACCGGGGGAAGCAATCAGCCCCAGCATTTT
CASSTGGSNQPQHF
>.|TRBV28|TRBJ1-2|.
TGTGCCAGCAGTTTTTCGGCGGGGGGCTATGGCTACACCTTC
CASSFSAGGYGYTF
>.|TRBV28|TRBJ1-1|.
TGTGCCAGCAGTTTTTTCGGGCGGGCCGGGAACACTGAAGCTTTCTTT
CASSFFGRAGNTEAFF
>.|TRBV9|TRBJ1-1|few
TGTGCCAGCAGCGTAGCTCCGGGGTTGGGCACTGAAGCTTTCTTT
CASSVAPGLGTEAFF
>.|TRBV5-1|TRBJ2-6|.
TGCGCCAGCAGCTCAGAAGGTGCCGGGGCCAACGTCCTGACTTTC
CASSSEGAGANVLTF
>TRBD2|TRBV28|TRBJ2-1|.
TGTGCCAGCAGGCCTACACCTGGGACTAGATACAATGAGCAGTTCTTC
CASRPTPGTRYNEQFF
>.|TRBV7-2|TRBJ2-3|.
TGTGCCAGCAGCTTAGGTCGGGGGTTCGCAGATACGCAGTATTTT
CASSLGRGFADTQYF
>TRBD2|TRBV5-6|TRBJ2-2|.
TGTGCCAGCAGCTTGTACGGGGAGCGGGAGTCCGGGGAGCTGTTTTTT
CASSLYGERESGELFF
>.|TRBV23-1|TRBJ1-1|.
TGCGCCAGCATATACGGTGGGGGGGTAAAGAGACCTAACACTGAAGCTTTCTTT
CASIYGGGVKRPNTEAFF
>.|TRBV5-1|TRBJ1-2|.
TGCGCCAGCAGCTTGCGGGGAGACTATGGCTACACCTTC
CASSLRGDYGYTF
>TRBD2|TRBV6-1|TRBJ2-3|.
TGTGCCAGCAGTGAAGGGGCTAGCGGGGGGCTCACGCAGTATTTT
CASSEGASGGLTQYF
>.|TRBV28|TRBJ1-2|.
TGTGCCAGCAGTGCGACAGCCCGTGGCTACACCTTC
CASSATARGYTF
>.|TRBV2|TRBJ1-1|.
TGTGCCAGCGGAACAGGAATGAACACTGAAGCTTTCTTT
CASGTGMNTEAFF
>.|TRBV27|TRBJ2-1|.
TGTGCCACCACCCCGGTGGTATACAATGAGCAGTTCTTC
CATTPVVYNEQFF
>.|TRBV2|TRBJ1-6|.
TGTGCCAGCAGTGAAATAGGGGGGACCTATAATTCACCCCTCCACTTT
CASSEIGGTYNSPLHF
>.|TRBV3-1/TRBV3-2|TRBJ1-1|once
TGTGCCAGCAGCCAAGCTCGGGGGAACACTGAAGCTTTCTTT
CASSQARGNTEAFF
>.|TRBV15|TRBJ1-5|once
TGTGCCACCAGCAGAGATTTGGGGGATCAGCCCCAGCATTTT
CATSRDLGDQPQHF
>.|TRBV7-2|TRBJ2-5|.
TGTGCCAGCCGATCCTTCGCGGGGTTAACCCAGTACTTC
CASRSFAGLTQYF
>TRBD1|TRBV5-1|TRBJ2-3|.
TGCGCCAGCAGCCCGGGACAGGGTTCAGATACGCAGTATTTT
CASSPGQGSDTQYF
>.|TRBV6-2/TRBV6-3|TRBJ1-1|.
TGTGCCAGCAGTTACTGGGGGAACACTGAAGCTTTCTTT
CASSYWGNTEAFF
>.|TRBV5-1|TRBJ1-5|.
TGCGCCAGCCCCGGTGGTGATCAGCCCCAGCATTTT
CASPGGDQPQHF
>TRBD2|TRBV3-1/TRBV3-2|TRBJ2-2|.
TGTGCCAGCAGCCCCTGGACTAGCGGGGGGGCCGGAGGTGCCGGGGAGCTGTTTTTT
CASSPWTSGGAGGAGELFF
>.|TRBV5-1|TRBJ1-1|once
TGCGCCAGCAGCTTGGACGCGGGCGCGAAGACTGAAGCTTTCTTT
CASSLDAGAKTEAFF
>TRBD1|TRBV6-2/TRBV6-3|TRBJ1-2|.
TGTGCCAGCAGTTTCACAGGGGACTATGGCTACACCTTC
CASSFTGDYGYTF
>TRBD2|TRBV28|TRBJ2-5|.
TGTGCCAGCAAGGGACCCGGGGGGGAGACCCAGTACTTC
CASKGPGGETQYF
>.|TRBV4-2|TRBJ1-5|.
TGTGCCAGCAGCCAACCTCGAGGCAGGGCGCCTTATAGCAATCAGCCCCAGCATTTT
CASSQPRGRAPYSNQPQHF
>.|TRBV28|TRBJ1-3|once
TGTGCCAGCAGTTGGGCCGGGGTTCCCTCTGGAAACACCATATATTTT
CASSWAGVPSGNTIYF
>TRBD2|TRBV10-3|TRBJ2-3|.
TGTGCCATCAGTTCGACTAGCGGAAACACAGATACGCAGTATTTT
CAISSTSGNTDTQYF
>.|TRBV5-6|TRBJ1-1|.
TGTGCCAGCAGCTTGAGTCCGAACACTGAAGCTTTCTTT
CASSLSPNTEAFF
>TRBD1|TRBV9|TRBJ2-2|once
TGTGCCAGCAGCGAAAATACCGGGACAGCTGCGAACACCGGGGAGCTGTTTTTT
CASSENTGTAANTGELFF
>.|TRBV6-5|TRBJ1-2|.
TGTGCCAGCAGTGACTCAGGGGACTATGGCTACACCTTC
CASSDSGDYGYTF
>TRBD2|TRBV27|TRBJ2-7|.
TGTGCCAGCAGTGGGACTAGCGCCAGACAGTACTTC
CASSGTSARQYF
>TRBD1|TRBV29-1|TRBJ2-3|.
TGCAGCGTTAGGGACAGTCGCACAGATACGCAGTATTTT
CSVRDSRTDTQYF
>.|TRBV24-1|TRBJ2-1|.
TGTGCCACCAGTGATTTAAGCGGCTCCTACAATGAGCAGTTCTTC
CATSDLSGSYNEQFF
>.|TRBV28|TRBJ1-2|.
TGTGCCAGCAGTTTCCGGACAGTGCAAGCTAACTATGGCTACACCTTC
CASSFRTVQANYGYTF
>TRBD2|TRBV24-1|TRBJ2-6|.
TGTGCCACCAGTGGGTCGACTAGCGGGAAACCTGGGGCCAACGTCCTGACTTTC
CATSGSTSGKPGANVLTF
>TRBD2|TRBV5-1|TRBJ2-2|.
TGCGCCAGCAGCTTGGAGCTAGCGGGACGTACCGGGGAGCTGTTTTTT
CASSLELAGRTGELFF
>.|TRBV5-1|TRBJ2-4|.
TGCGCCAGCAGCTTGGATACAGGTCGTGGACCGACTCAGTACTTC
CASSLDTGRGPTQYF
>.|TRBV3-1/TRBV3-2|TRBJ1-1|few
TGTGCCAGCAGCCAAGGGGCCCCCGGAGGTGAAGCTTTCTTT
CASSQGAPGGEAFF
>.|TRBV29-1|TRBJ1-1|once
TGCAGCGCCGCCCAGCTGAACACTGAAGCTTTCTTT
CSAAQLNTEAFF
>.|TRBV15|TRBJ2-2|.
TGTGCCACCAGCAGCCTTCCCACCGGGGAGCTGTTTTTT
CATSSLPTGELFF
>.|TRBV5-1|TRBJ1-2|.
TGCGCCAGCAGCTCGAATGGAGGGCAAAGGGGCTACACCTTC
CASSSNGGQRGYTF
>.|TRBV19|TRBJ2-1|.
TGTGCCAGTAGTAAGACGTTTAATGAGCAGTTCTTC
CASSKTFNEQFF